This TCR beta chain was observed in a study of vaccination effects on CD4 cells after COVID-19. Overall study: Post-vaccine draws lagged the second dose by a median of 72 days.

Investigators separated out CD4+ T cells once approximately 9 days of culture had passed. Participants each got two BNT162b2 or mRNA-1273 vaccine doses. Concerning this clone itself: Its antigen is as yet unknown.

Assay used: immunoSEQ multiplex PCR; TCRdb lists only in-frame clones, some missing. The table has about 8,900 clones, around 74% seen once. This specimen was CD4+ T cells from PBMCs cultured without peptide, taken after COVID-19 vaccination. The clonotype originates from a human donor who received a COVID-19 vaccine.

CDR3: CASSLEYRDGGNTIYF. In DNA, the CDR3 is TGTGCCAGCAGCTTAGAATATCGGGACGGCGGAAACACCATATATTTT. The chain is built from TRBV11-1 and TRBJ1-3, with TRBD1 as a possible D gene (5 bases). Germline lookup yields CDR1 SGHAT and CDR2 FQDESV (reference sequence). Trimming pared 1 base from V and 4 bases from J, leaving 14 bases between. This CDR3 spans 16 amino acids.